The clone carrying this T cell receptor (beta chain) showed up just once. This specimen belongs to a study of blood T cell repertoires in COVID-19. Assay: immunoSEQ multiplex PCR; the TCRdb copy retains only in-frame clones and omits some. This repertoire shows around 700,000 clones, more than 80% found once; its top ten account for more than 0.25%. The CDR3 loop spans 16 amino acids. CDR1 is GTSNPN, CDR2 SVGIG, per germline (reference sequence). The V end was cut by 2 bases, the J end by 0 bases, with 11 bases between. The chain recombines TRBV30 with TRBJ2-6; possibly TRBD1 for D (5 bases). The TCR originated in a woman younger than 30 with acute or convalescent COVID-19. Sequencing was performed on peripheral blood. As DNA, the CDR3 is TGTGCCTGGAGTCAGGGAACCCTCTCTGGGGCCAACGTCCTGACTTTC. Its protein is CAWSQGTLSGANVLTF. The whole variable domain, filled in from reference TRBV30 and TRBJ2-6, reads SQTIHQWPATLVQPVGSPLSLECTVEGTSNPNLYWYRQAAGRGLQLLFYSVGIGQISSEVPQNLSASRPQDRQFILSSKKLLLSDSGFYLCAWSQGTLSGANVLTFGAGSRLTVL.